The 8 T cell receptor beta chains below were found in one sample sequenced in a study of T cell responses to AZD1222 COVID-19 vaccine. The table came from immunoSEQ multiplex PCR; TCRdb's copy has only in-frame clones and leaves some out. This table has about 110,000 clones, around nine tenths appearing once. The sample here was peripheral blood, taken on day 0 of AZD1222 vaccination. The receptors were gathered from an adult in good health.

The chain combines TRBV4-2 with TRBJ2-3; TRBD2 matches at 10 bases. Unmatched junction bases numbered 12, after V lost 5 bases and J lost 4 bases. The V gene's germline CDR1 is LGHNA and CDR2 YNFKEQ. This CDR3 comprises 17 residues. DNA for the CDR3: TGTGCCAGCAGCGCCCGTTCTAGCGGGGGTCGCGCAGATACGCAGTATTTT. Translating it yields CASSARSSGGRADTQYF.

This clone was seen a few times. The V gene is TRBV19, the J gene TRBJ1-6; D gene uncertain. The V end lost 5 bases, the J end lost 0 bases, and 17 bases lay between the germline ends. The CDR3 covers 18 residues. Germline V gene lookup returns CDR1 LNHDA and CDR2 SQIVND (reference sequence). CDR3 amino acids: CASSVTRDSSSYNSPLHF. DNA for the CDR3: TGTGCCAGTAGTGTCACCCGAGACTCGAGCTCCTATAATTCACCCCTCCACTTT.

The chain carries TRBV12-3 or TRBV12-4 and TRBJ1-2, with D tentatively TRBD1 (6 bases). This CDR3 is 12 amino acids long. Trimming took off 6 bases at V and 4 bases at J, with 9 bases between the two ends. CDR3 bases: TGTGCCAGCAGGGAGGGGGGCTATGGCTACACCTTC. Residues: CASREGGYGYTF.

The chain joins TRBV5-6 to TRBJ1-3; D call uncertain. The CDR3 consists of 15 residues. The germline V gene encodes CDR1 SGHDT and CDR2 YYEEEE. Trimming left V 4 bases short and J 0 bases short, with 11 bases between. The CDR3 DNA follows: TGTGCCAGCAGCCTACAGAGGCTCTCTGGAAACACCATATATTTT. It codes for CASSLQRLSGNTIYF.

The chain couples TRBV10-3 to TRBJ1-5; no clear D gene. Looked up from germline, CDR1 is ENHRY and CDR2 is SYGVKD. V shed 6 bases and J shed 2 bases, with 8 bases lying between them. CDR3 length equals 13 residues. The CDR3 sequence is CAISKEGNQPQHF. CDR3 nucleotides: TGTGCCATCAGCAAGGAAGGCAATCAGCCCCAGCATTTT.

This sequence joins TRBV6-1 and TRBJ1-2; no definite D call. The V gene's germline CDR1 is MNHNS and CDR2 SASEGT. The CDR3 extends over 15 amino acids. Trimming removed 2 bases at V and 0 bases at J, with 10 bases between. The CDR3 spells CASSETPTANYGYTF. The CDR3 bases are TGTGCCAGCAGTGAAACGCCGACGGCTAACTATGGCTACACCTTC.

This chain connects TRBV6-5 to TRBJ1-5, with a possible D match to TRBD1 (5 bases). The CDR3 is made up of 15 amino acids. Trimming removed 0 bases at V and 5 bases at J, with 11 bases between. Germline CDR1 is MNHEY and CDR2 is SVGAGI. DNA for the CDR3: TGTGCCAGCAGTTACTCGGGGGATACAGATCAGCCCCAGCATTTT. Amino acids: CASSYSGDTDQPQHF.

The chain combines TRBV5-6 with TRBJ1-1; D is unresolved. Trimming removed 2 bases from V and 1 base from J, with 9 bases in between. CDR3 length: 14 amino acids. Germline assignment: CDR1 SGHDT and CDR2 YYEEEE. CDR3 sequence: CASSLGSPNTEAFF. DNA of the CDR3: TGTGCCAGCAGCTTAGGCTCTCCGAACACTGAAGCTTTCTTT.